A single sample gave rise to the 6 T cell receptor beta chains below, sequenced in a study of CD8 T cells in ankylosing spondylitis. Study-level results: Within ankylosing spondylitis blood, a TCR beta motif made up of roughly eight highly homologous variants appeared to be characteristic.

TCRdb redid the calling of the 5' RACE reads with MiXCR, one entry per CDR3 protein. The sample consists of about 540,000 distinct CDR3 sequences, 10% to 15% of them appearing once. No cognate antigen is known for these TCRs. Sequencing input: blood, either unsorted or a sorted T cell fraction (not recorded which). The source of these receptors is a male donor with ankylosing spondylitis.

This clonotype has more than one count but fewer than ten. The chain combines TRBV3-1 with TRBJ1-6, with 7 bases that match TRBD1. CDR3 length: 14 amino acids. Per germline, CDR1 LGHDT and CDR2 YNNKEL (reference sequence). V lost 4 bases to trimming and J lost 5 bases; unmatched junction nucleotides: 2. CDR3 DNA sequence: TGTGCCAGCAGCCCCGGACAGGATAATTCACCCCTCCACTTT. Amino acids: CASSPGQDNSPLHF.

This clonotype was counted ten times or more. J is TRBJ2-5 and V is TRBV12-3 or TRBV12-4; weak D call: TRBD1 (5 bases). This CDR3 contains 15 residues. Trimming took 6 bases from V and 2 from J, leaving 16 bases between them. CDR3 DNA sequence: TGTGCCAGCAGCTCCATGGCAGGGCGGCAAGAGACCCAGTACTTC. The encoded protein is CASSSMAGRQETQYF.

CDR3 amino acids: CASSPMPYF. Written as DNA, the CDR3 is TGTGCCAGCAGCCCGATGCCGTACTTC. V gene TRBV5-6 combines with J gene TRBJ2-7, with D hard to call. V was cut by 4 bases and J by 12 bases, with 8 bases left in between. The germline gives CDR1 SGHDT, CDR2 YYEEEE. This CDR3 comprises 9 residues.

The V gene is TRBV10-3, the J gene TRBJ1-1; maybe TRBD1 (6 bases). V dropped 3 bases and J dropped 4 bases, with 12 bases sitting between them. Germline CDR1 and CDR2: ENHRY and SYGVKD. The CDR3 runs 14 residues. The CDR3 DNA reads as TGTGCCATCAGTGAAGGGGGTAGGAGCACTGAAGCTTTCTTT. Its protein product is CAISEGGRSTEAFF.

The sample holds many counts of this clonotype. The chain employs TRBV5-1 and TRBJ2-1; 7 positions agree with TRBD2. V was pared by 6 bases and J by 4 bases, with 7 bases of the junction left unmatched. The CDR3 spans 14 residues. Germline V CDR1 and CDR2: SGHRS, YFSETQ. The CDR3 loop reads CASKLGTNYNEQFF. The CDR3 DNA sequence: TGCGCCAGCAAACTCGGGACTAATTACAATGAGCAGTTCTTC.

The gene calls are TRBV5-1 and TRBJ2-7; the match to TRBD2 covers 7 bases. CDR3 length: 16 amino acids. CDR1 and CDR2 from the germline V gene are SGHRS and YFSETQ. V dropped 3 bases and J dropped 6; count of bases not matched to a gene: 15. The CDR3 coding sequence is TGCGCCAGCAGCTCCTCCGTCTTGGCGGGAGATAGCGAGCAGTACTTC. Encoded protein: CASSSSVLAGDSEQYF.